This entry lists 28 T cell receptor beta chains sequenced from one sample in a study of blood T cell repertoires in COVID-19. TCRdb's table, derived via immunoSEQ multiplex PCR, lists solely in-frame clones and lacks some. The sample has 130,000 to 150,000 clones, about 86% seen once. Sequenced sample: peripheral blood. The receptors were sampled from a woman between 40 and 55 years old with acute or convalescent COVID-19.

This clone has just a few counts. CDR3 in DNA: TGCGCCAGCAGCTTAAGGGGCCTAGCGGGATCTTACGAGCAGTACTTC. Translation gives CASSLRGLAGSYEQYF. The gene calls are TRBV5-1 and TRBJ2-7; 9 bases are a match to TRBD2. The CDR3 has 16 amino acids. Trimming cost V 2 bases and J 4 bases; bases outside gene matches: 10. In germline, CDR1 is SGHRS, CDR2 YFSETQ.

The chain joins TRBV2 to TRBJ2-5; the D is unclear. The V gene lost 4 bases and the J gene lost 5 bases, with 5 bases spanning the gap. The CDR3 runs 11 residues. The germline gives CDR1 SNHLY, CDR2 FYNNEI. DNA of the CDR3: TGTGCCAGCAGTGTACAGGAGACCCAGTACTTC. It encodes CASSVQETQYF.

The rearrangement joins TRBV7-2 to TRBJ1-2, with a possible D match to TRBD1 (5 bases). The CDR3 loop spans 15 amino acids. Trimming stripped 5 bases from V and 0 bases from J, with 13 bases between. In germline, CDR1 is SGHTA, CDR2 FQGNSA. CDR3 coding DNA: TGTGCCAGCAGCCCAACCAGGGAGGCTAACTATGGCTACACCTTC. It translates to CASSPTREANYGYTF.

The rearrangement uses TRBV6-6 and TRBJ1-6; TRBD1 is a possible D gene (6 bases). The V gene's germline CDR1 is MNHNY and CDR2 SVGAGI (reference sequence). With 8 bases removed from V and 13 bases from J, the gap between germline ends came to 18 bases. This CDR3 contains 13 residues. The CDR3 sequence: CASHGTQAEPLHF. Written as DNA, the CDR3 is TGTGCCAGCCATGGGACACAAGCAGAGCCCCTCCACTTT.

The chain uses TRBV20-1 and TRBJ1-1, with no clear D. The germline V gene has CDR1 DFQATT and CDR2 SNEGSKA (reference sequence). V was pared by 3 bases and J by 1 base, with 12 bases between. The CDR3 contains 14 residues. CDR3 sequence: CSASPRYQNTEAFF. The CDR3 DNA sequence: TGCAGTGCTAGTCCTCGGTATCAGAACACTGAAGCTTTCTTT.

V and J are TRBV29-1 and TRBJ2-5, with TRBD2 identical over 7 bases. In germline, CDR1 is SQVTM, CDR2 ANQGSEA. V gave up 6 bases and J gave up 7 bases; unmatched junction bases: 11. The CDR3 has 13 residues. CDR3 protein: CSVRRGGEGTQYF. The CDR3 nucleotides are TGCAGCGTCAGAAGGGGCGGGGAGGGGACCCAGTACTTC.

Written as DNA, the CDR3 is TGTGCCAGCAACCCGACGGGAGGGCCATACGAGCAGTACTTC. Its translation is CASNPTGGPYEQYF. The chain couples TRBV27 to TRBJ2-7; the match to TRBD2 covers 8 bases. Germline V gene sequence: CDR1 MNHEY, CDR2 SMNVEV (reference sequence). Trimming removed 7 bases from V and 4 bases from J; junction bases left unmatched: 9. CDR3 length: 14 residues.

The chain joins TRBV7-2 to TRBJ2-1; 13 bases map to TRBD2. Germline loops: CDR1 SGHTA, CDR2 FQGNSA. The CDR3 has 15 amino acids. V gave up 4 bases and J gave up 7 bases; unmatched junction bases: 4. CDR3 DNA sequence: TGTGCCAGCAGCTCTACTAGCGGGAGGGCTAATGAGCAGTTCTTC. This encodes CASSSTSGRANEQFF.

The chain combines TRBV4-3 with TRBJ2-3; perhaps TRBD1 as D (5 bases). The germline V gene has CDR1 LGHNA and CDR2 YSLEER. The CDR3 extends over 15 amino acids. V was trimmed by 1 base and J by 0 bases, leaving 8 bases between them. For the CDR3, the DNA is TGCGCCAGCAGCCAAGGGACAACAAGCACAGATACGCAGTATTTT. This sequence encodes CASSQGTTSTDTQYF.

V and J are TRBV16 and TRBJ2-7; TRBD2 is a possible D gene (6 bases). CDR1 KGHSY and CDR2 FQNENV come from the germline V gene. V was cut by 2 bases and J by 4 bases, with 9 bases left in between. The CDR3 runs to 13 residues. Written as DNA, the CDR3 is TGTGCCAGCAGCCAAGGGACTGCATACGAGCAGTACTTC. Translation: CASSQGTAYEQYF.

The V and J genes are TRBV2 and TRBJ2-7; 9 bases are a match to TRBD2. CDR3 length equals 15 residues. The V gene end was trimmed by 6 bases and the J gene end by 0 bases; junction bases not matched to a gene: 6. From germline, CDR1 is SNHLY and CDR2 FYNNEI. CDR3 DNA sequence: TGTGCCAGCAGCCCCAAGCGGGGGGTCTCCTACGAGCAGTACTTC. The encoded protein is CASSPKRGVSYEQYF.

The rearrangement joins TRBV30 to TRBJ1-3, with D perhaps matching TRBD1 (5 bases). Germline values: CDR1 GTSNPN, CDR2 SVGIG (reference sequence). Deletions cut 3 bases from V and 0 bases from J, with 12 bases between. The CDR3 length is 15 residues. CDR3 sequence reads: CAWSLAGLSGNTIYF. CDR3 nucleotides: TGTGCCTGGAGCCTCGCGGGGCTCTCTGGAAACACCATATATTTT.

This clone was seen once. V is TRBV5-8 and J is TRBJ2-1, with TRBD2 matching over 9 bases. The J segment lost 1 base and the V segment lost 2 bases, leaving 4 bases of the junction unmatched. CDR1 and CDR2 (germline): SGHTS, YDEGEE. The CDR3 runs to 16 residues. The DNA of the CDR3 is TGTGCCAGCAGCTTCCTCCTAGCGGGGTCCTACAATGAGCAGTTCTTC. Translated, it gives CASSFLLAGSYNEQFF.

The chain uses TRBV29-1 and TRBJ2-3; TRBD2 aligns across 15 bases. Germline CDR1 SQVTM, CDR2 ANQGSEA. V was clipped by 8 bases and J by 3 bases; unmatched bases: 12. CDR3 length: 17 residues. The CDR3 DNA is TGCAGCCTGCGAGGACTAGCGGGAGGGCCGGGAACAGATACGCAGTATTTT. This encodes CSLRGLAGGPGTDTQYF.

V usage is TRBV14 and J usage is TRBJ1-6, with D possibly being TRBD1 (5 bases). From germline, CDR1 is SGHDN and CDR2 FVKESK. V lost 4 bases, J lost 12 bases, and 16 bases lay in between. The CDR3 has 14 amino acids. The CDR3 region is CASSLGTRSGPLHF. Here the CDR3 DNA reads TGTGCCAGCAGCCTCGGGACTCGAAGCGGACCCCTCCACTTT.

The chain recombines TRBV29-1 with TRBJ1-2, with TRBD1 matching 9 bases. CDR1 is SQVTM, CDR2 ANQGSEA, per germline. CDR3 length: 13 amino acids. V shed 2 bases, J shed 6 bases, and the junction held 4 bases outside the gene matches. DNA of the CDR3: TGCAGCGTTGAAACCGGGACAGGGAATGGCTACACCTTC. Translated, it gives CSVETGTGNGYTF.

CDR3 loop: CASSFLGTGHGYTF. The CDR3 nucleotides are TGTGCCAGCAGCTTCCTGGGGACAGGCCATGGCTACACCTTC. This chain links TRBV7-2 with TRBJ1-2; 8 bases agree with TRBD1. This CDR3 is 14 amino acids long. V shed 3 bases and J 6 bases; nucleotides not matched to a gene: 6. Per the germline V gene, CDR1 is SGHTA and CDR2 is FQGNSA.

The V call is TRBV6-5, the J call TRBJ2-7; the D gene is possibly TRBD2 (5 bases). Trimming pared 0 bases from V and 2 bases from J, leaving 8 bases between. The CDR3 covers 14 residues. Germline V gene sequence: CDR1 MNHEY, CDR2 SVGAGI. The CDR3 DNA is TGTGCCAGCAGTTACTCGACACTAGCCTACGAGCAGTACTTC. It yields the protein CASSYSTLAYEQYF.

This sequence joins TRBV28 and TRBJ1-4, with D tentatively TRBD1 (6 bases). Trimming pared 10 bases from V and 10 bases from J, leaving 19 bases between. Germline lookup yields CDR1 MDHEN and CDR2 SYDVKM. This CDR3 has 13 amino acids. The CDR3 here is CATYLTGNAKLFF. CDR3 in DNA: TGTGCCACCTACCTTACAGGGAACGCAAAACTGTTTTTT. The variable domain in full, completed from reference TRBV28 and TRBJ1-4, reads DVKVTQSSRYLVKRTGEKVFLECVQDMDHENMFWYRQDPGLGLRLIYFSYDVKMKEKGDIPEGYSVSREKKERFSLILESASTNQTSMYLCATYLTGNAKLFFGSGTQLSVL.

This clone was seen once. This chain joins TRBV14 and TRBJ1-2; 7 bases map to TRBD1. Trimming took 4 bases from V and 4 from J; bases not matched to a gene: 3. Germline V gene data show CDR1 as SGHDN and CDR2 as FVKESK. CDR3 length: 13 residues. The CDR3 here is CASSPGQLYGYTF. For the CDR3, the DNA is TGTGCCAGCAGCCCGGGACAGCTCTATGGCTACACCTTC.

Only one count was recorded for this clone. CDR3 in amino acids: CAISEKGHKNTEAFF. CDR3 nucleotides: TGTGCCATCAGTGAGAAGGGGCACAAAAACACTGAAGCTTTCTTT. The rearrangement joins TRBV10-3 to TRBJ1-1; perhaps TRBD1 as D (5 bases). CDR1 is ENHRY, CDR2 SYGVKD, per germline. The CDR3 loop spans 15 amino acids. V was clipped by 2 bases and J by 2 bases, with 12 bases between them.

V usage is TRBV5-5 and J usage is TRBJ1-2; D gene ambiguous. The V gene lost 5 bases and the J gene lost 6 bases, with 14 bases spanning the gap. Per the germline V gene, CDR1 is SGHKS and CDR2 is YYEKEE (reference sequence). The CDR3 is made up of 13 amino acids. CDR3 nucleotides: TGTGCCAGCAGACCCGACAAGTCGGATGGCTACACCTTC. It encodes CASRPDKSDGYTF.

The chain has TRBV12-5 and TRBJ2-5, with 7 bases aligning to TRBD2. This CDR3 comprises 14 residues. The junction had 3 bases not matched to a gene; V was cut back by 0 bases and J by 5 bases. The germline V gene has CDR1 LGHNT and CDR2 FRNRAP. The CDR3 loop is CASGLVAGVETQYF. The CDR3 coding sequence is TGTGCTAGTGGTTTGGTCGCGGGAGTGGAGACCCAGTACTTC.

This sequence joins TRBV19 and TRBJ1-1, with D maybe TRBD1 (6 bases). Germline lookup yields CDR1 LNHDA and CDR2 SQIVND (reference sequence). Trimming left V 4 bases short and J 5 bases short, with 14 bases between. The CDR3 sequence is 14 residues long. In DNA, the CDR3 is TGTGCCAGTAGTACAAACCCGGGACATACTGAAGCTTTCTTT. Translating it yields CASSTNPGHTEAFF.

This clone was seen many times. The CDR3: CASSERPEGVDGYTF. CDR3 nucleotides: TGTGCCAGCAGTGAGAGGCCAGAGGGGGTGGATGGCTACACCTTC. The chain employs TRBV6-4 and TRBJ1-2, with D possibly being TRBD1 (6 bases). V lost 3 bases, J lost 6 bases, and 17 bases lay in between. CDR3 length: 15 amino acids. Germline V gives CDR1 MRHNA, CDR2 SNTAGT.

The chain has TRBV20-1 and TRBJ2-3; tentatively, D is TRBD2 (5 bases). Germline CDR1 DFQATT, CDR2 SNEGSKA (reference sequence). CDR3 length: 15 residues. V was pared by 3 bases and J by 2 bases, with 15 bases between. CDR3 residues: CSASRGYFFTDTQYF. CDR3 DNA: TGCAGTGCTAGTCGGGGATATTTTTTCACAGATACGCAGTATTTT.

V usage is TRBV10-1 and J usage is TRBJ1-1, with TRBD1 matching 12 bases. The CDR3 is made up of 16 amino acids. V lost 7 bases, J lost 4 bases, and 10 bases stayed unmatched. Germline CDR1 WNHNN, CDR2 SYGVQD (reference sequence). DNA for the CDR3: TGCGCCAGCACCGTCCCGGGACAGGGGGCGAGCACTGAAGCTTTCTTT. Its translation is CASTVPGQGASTEAFF.

This rearrangement joins TRBV7-9 to TRBJ1-1; the D gene is possibly TRBD1 (6 bases). Germline V gene lookup returns CDR1 SEHNR and CDR2 FQNEAQ (reference sequence). Trimming stripped 4 bases from V and 4 bases from J, with 10 bases between. The CDR3 covers 13 residues. The CDR3 spells CASSYRDSTEAFF. The CDR3 nucleotides read TGTGCCAGCAGCTACAGGGATAGCACTGAAGCTTTCTTT.